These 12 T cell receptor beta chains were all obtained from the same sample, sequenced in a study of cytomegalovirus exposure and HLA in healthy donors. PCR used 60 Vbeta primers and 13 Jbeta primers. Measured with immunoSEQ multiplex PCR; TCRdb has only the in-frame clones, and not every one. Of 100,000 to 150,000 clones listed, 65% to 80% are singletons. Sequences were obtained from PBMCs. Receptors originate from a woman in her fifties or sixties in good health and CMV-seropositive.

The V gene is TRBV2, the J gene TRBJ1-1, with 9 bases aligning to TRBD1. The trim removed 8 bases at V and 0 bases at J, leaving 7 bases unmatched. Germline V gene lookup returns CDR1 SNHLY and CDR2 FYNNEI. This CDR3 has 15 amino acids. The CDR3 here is CASSGQGTMNTEAFF. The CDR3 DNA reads TGTGCCAGCTCGGGACAGGGCACTATGAACACTGAAGCTTTCTTT.

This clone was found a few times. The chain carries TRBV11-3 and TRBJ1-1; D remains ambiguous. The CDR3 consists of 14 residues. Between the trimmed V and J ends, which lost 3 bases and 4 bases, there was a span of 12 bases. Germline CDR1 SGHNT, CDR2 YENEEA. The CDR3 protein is CASSFGRQATEAFF. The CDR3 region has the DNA TGTGCCAGCAGCTTCGGGAGACAAGCCACTGAAGCTTTCTTT.

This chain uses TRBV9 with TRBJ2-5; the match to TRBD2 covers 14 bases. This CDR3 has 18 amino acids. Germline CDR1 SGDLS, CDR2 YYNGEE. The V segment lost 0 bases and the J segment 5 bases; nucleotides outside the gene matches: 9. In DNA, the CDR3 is TGTGCCAGCAGCGTAGGGACTAGCGGGGGGACGTCAAGTGAGACCCAGTACTTC. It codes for CASSVGTSGGTSSETQYF.

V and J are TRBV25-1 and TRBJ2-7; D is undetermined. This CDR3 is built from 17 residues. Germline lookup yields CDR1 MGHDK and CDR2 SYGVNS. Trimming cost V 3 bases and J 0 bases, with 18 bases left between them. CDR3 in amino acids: CASSDRFKPSISYEQYF. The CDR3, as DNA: TGTGCCAGCAGTGACAGGTTTAAACCATCGATCTCCTACGAGCAGTACTTC.

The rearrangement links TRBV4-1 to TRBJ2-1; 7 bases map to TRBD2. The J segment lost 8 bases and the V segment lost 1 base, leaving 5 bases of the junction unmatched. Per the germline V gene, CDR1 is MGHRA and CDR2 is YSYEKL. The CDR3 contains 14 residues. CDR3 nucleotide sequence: TGCGCCAGCAGCCAAGGGACTAGATTCGATGAGCAGTTCTTC. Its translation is CASSQGTRFDEQFF.

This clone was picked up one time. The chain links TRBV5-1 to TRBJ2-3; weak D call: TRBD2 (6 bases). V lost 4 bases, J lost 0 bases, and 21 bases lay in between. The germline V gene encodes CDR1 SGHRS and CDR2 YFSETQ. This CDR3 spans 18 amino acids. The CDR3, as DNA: TGCGCCAGCAGCCCGGAGGGGAGGTCGGGGCGGAGCACAGATACGCAGTATTTT. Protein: CASSPEGRSGRSTDTQYF.

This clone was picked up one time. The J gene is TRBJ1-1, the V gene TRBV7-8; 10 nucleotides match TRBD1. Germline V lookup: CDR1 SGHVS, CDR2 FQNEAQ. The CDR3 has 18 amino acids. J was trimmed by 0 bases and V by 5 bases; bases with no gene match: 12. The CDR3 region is CASSNHGTGVIMNTEAFF. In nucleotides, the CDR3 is TGTGCCAGCAGCAACCATGGGACAGGGGTTATTATGAACACTGAAGCTTTCTTT.

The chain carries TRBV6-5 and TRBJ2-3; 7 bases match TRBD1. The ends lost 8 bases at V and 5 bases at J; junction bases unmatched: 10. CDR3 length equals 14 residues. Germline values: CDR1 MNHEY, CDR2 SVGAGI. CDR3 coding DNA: TGTGCCAGCGGTCGGACAGGAAGAGGAGATACGCAGTATTTT. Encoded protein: CASGRTGRGDTQYF.

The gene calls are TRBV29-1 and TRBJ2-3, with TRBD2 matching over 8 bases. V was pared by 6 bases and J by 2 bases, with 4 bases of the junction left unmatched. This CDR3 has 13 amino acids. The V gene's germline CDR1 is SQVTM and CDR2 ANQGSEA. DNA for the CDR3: TGCAGCGTGACTAGCGTTTACACAGATACGCAGTATTTT. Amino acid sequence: CSVTSVYTDTQYF.

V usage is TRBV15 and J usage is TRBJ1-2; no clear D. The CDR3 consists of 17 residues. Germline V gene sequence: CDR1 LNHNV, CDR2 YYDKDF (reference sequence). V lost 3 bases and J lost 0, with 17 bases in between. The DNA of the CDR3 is TGTGCCACCAGCAGGAGCTCCCTGGTTGACTCTAACTATGGCTACACCTTC. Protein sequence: CATSRSSLVDSNYGYTF. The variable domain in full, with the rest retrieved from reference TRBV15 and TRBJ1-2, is DAMVIQNPRYQVTQFGKPVTLSCSQTLNHNVMYWYQQKSSQAPKLLFHYYDKDFNNEADTPDNFQSRRPNTSFCFLDIRSPGLGDTAMYLCATSRSSLVDSNYGYTFGSGTRLTVV.

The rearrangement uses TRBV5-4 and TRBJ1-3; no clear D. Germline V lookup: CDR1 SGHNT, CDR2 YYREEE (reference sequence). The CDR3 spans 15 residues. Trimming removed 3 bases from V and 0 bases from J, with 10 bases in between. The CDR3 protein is CASSWEGYSGNTIYF. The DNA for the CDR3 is TGTGCCAGCAGCTGGGAGGGATACTCTGGAAACACCATATATTTT.

CDR3 loop: CASSQGGRDGSYEQYF. The CDR3, as DNA: TGCGCCAGCAGCCAAGGAGGCCGCGACGGCTCCTACGAGCAGTACTTC. The chain couples TRBV4-3 to TRBJ2-5, with D unclear. Judging by the DNA end, TRBJ2-7 fits better; the J call may be wrong. The CDR3 totals 16 residues. Germline CDR1 reads LGHNA; CDR2 reads YSLEER.